This passage covers 17 T cell receptor beta chains from one sample sequenced in a study of radiation and T cells in renal cell carcinoma (dated by TCRdb to about 2020). Receptor amplification or capture employed the immunoSEQ multiplex PCR assay. Drawn from immuneACCESS, this table holds only the in-frame rearrangements with V and J called that TCRdb kept. Clones are partly lost; checked studies trace under half to an unresolved V gene and leave the rest unexplained. The sample yields about 150,000 clones; 87% were counted once. The biggest ten clones account for 10% to 15% of the sample. The label giving this sample's time point can be read as: blood 2 weeks post-SBRT. The intended sense of this specimen's treatment or condition label: 15 Gy SBRT to primary tumor, nephrectomy 4 weeks later. Here the sequenced sample was blood, taken from a patient whose treatment included radiotherapy and nephrectomy. All receptors derive from a woman aged 50 to 65 with renal cell carcinoma.

V is TRBV20-1 and J is TRBJ2-7; no clear D. This CDR3 contains 11 residues. Trimming left V 0 bases short and J 3 bases short, with 3 bases between. Germline CDR1 reads DFQATT; CDR2 reads SNEGSKA (reference sequence). This CDR3 is CSARDHYEQYF. The CDR3 region has the DNA TGCAGTGCTAGAGATCACTACGAGCAGTACTTC.

This chain uses TRBV29-1 with TRBJ1-2; TRBD1 agrees at 11 bases. The CDR3 sequence is 14 residues long. Trimming took 3 bases from V and 4 from J; bases not matched to a gene: 4. Germline CDR1 SQVTM, CDR2 ANQGSEA. CDR3 in DNA: TGCAGCGTTGACGGGACAGGGGGATTCTATGGCTACACCTTC. This sequence encodes CSVDGTGGFYGYTF. The full variable domain, rest sourced from reference TRBV29-1 and TRBJ1-2, is SAVISQKPSRDICQRGTSLTIQCQVDSQVTMMFWYRQQPGQSLTLIATANQGSEATYESGFVIDKFPISRPNLTFSTLTVSNMSPEDSSIYLCSVDGTGGFYGYTFGSGTRLTVV.

The rearrangement joins TRBV7-2 to TRBJ1-5; D perhaps matches TRBD1 (6 bases). The CDR3 loop spans 14 amino acids. Per the germline V gene, CDR1 is SGHTA and CDR2 is FQGNSA. The V end was cut by 0 bases, the J end by 7 bases, with 10 bases between. The chain's CDR3 is CASSLASGDQPQHF. The CDR3 region has the DNA TGTGCCAGCAGCTTAGCCTCAGGGGACCAGCCCCAGCATTTT.

This chain uses TRBV30 with TRBJ1-2, with D possibly matching TRBD1 (5 bases). V was trimmed by 5 bases and J by 3 bases, leaving 10 bases between them. The germline CDR1 and CDR2 sequences are GTSNPN and SVGIG (reference sequence). CDR3 size: 12 residues. This CDR3 is CAWVGGDYGYTF. The CDR3 DNA sequence: TGTGCCTGGGTTGGGGGGGACTATGGCTACACCTTC. Using reference TRBV30 and TRBJ1-2 for the parts outside the CDR3, the full variable domain is SQTIHQWPATLVQPVGSPLSLECTVEGTSNPNLYWYRQAAGRGLQLLFYSVGIGQISSEVPQNLSASRPQDRQFILSSKKLLLSDSGFYLCAWVGGDYGYTFGSGTRLTVV.

This clone was detected a few times. This sequence joins TRBV6-1 and TRBJ1-2; no clear D gene. This CDR3 contains 14 residues. V shed 3 bases and J shed 2 bases, with 10 bases lying between them. CDR1 is MNHNS, CDR2 SASEGT, per germline. CDR3 DNA sequence: TGTGCCAGCAGTGAGGCCGACATGAACTATGGCTACACCTTC. Translating it yields CASSEADMNYGYTF.

The CDR3 protein is CASNVGQTNSPLHF. The CDR3, as DNA: TGTGCCAGCAACGTCGGACAGACCAATTCACCCCTCCACTTT. This chain joins TRBV9 and TRBJ1-6; D is perhaps TRBD1 (6 bases). Between the trimmed V and J ends, which lost 6 bases and 7 bases, there was a span of 14 bases. CDR3 length: 14 residues. CDR1 and CDR2 from the germline V gene are SGDLS and YYNGEE.

This chain joins TRBV25-1 and TRBJ2-1, with D tentatively TRBD2 (5 bases). Germline V gives CDR1 MGHDK, CDR2 SYGVNS. The V gene lost 1 base and the J gene lost 1 base, with 17 bases spanning the gap. This CDR3 comprises 18 residues. CDR3 in amino acids: CASSESGIGFGSYNEQFF. The CDR3 DNA reads TGTGCCAGCAGTGAATCGGGGATTGGGTTTGGATCCTACAATGAGCAGTTCTTC.

Only a few counts were recorded for this clone. This chain connects TRBV5-1 to TRBJ1-2; 10 bases fit TRBD1. The CDR3 covers 15 residues. Germline V lookup: CDR1 SGHRS, CDR2 YFSETQ. The junction had 3 bases not matched to a gene; V was cut back by 0 bases and J by 4 bases. The CDR3 here is CASSLEGQGGYGYTF. The CDR3 DNA reads TGCGCCAGCAGCTTGGAAGGACAGGGGGGCTATGGCTACACCTTC.

J is TRBJ2-7 and V is TRBV4-1; D is possibly TRBD1 (5 bases). Deletions cut 4 bases from V and 1 base from J, with 11 bases between. CDR1 and CDR2 (germline): MGHRA, YSYEKL. The CDR3 totals 14 residues. This CDR3 reads CASSPRTTSYEQYF. Here the CDR3 DNA reads TGCGCCAGCAGCCCTCGGACAACGTCCTACGAGCAGTACTTC.

This sequence joins TRBV4-2 and TRBJ1-1, with TRBD1 matching over 9 bases. Losses at the gene ends were 2 bases for V and 2 bases for J; bases not matched to a gene: 12. This CDR3 is built from 18 residues. The germline V gene encodes CDR1 LGHNA and CDR2 YNFKEQ. The CDR3 loop reads CASSQLGQGNGLNTEAFF. The CDR3 bases are TGTGCCAGCAGCCAACTGGGACAGGGTAATGGCCTAAACACTGAAGCTTTCTTT.

V usage is TRBV6-1 and J usage is TRBJ2-5, with a possible D match to TRBD1 (6 bases). Trimming took off 1 base at V and 5 bases at J, with 14 bases between the two ends. The CDR3 runs 15 residues. The germline V gene has CDR1 MNHNS and CDR2 SASEGT. In nucleotides, the CDR3 is TGTGCCAGCAGTGAAGGCCAGGGGATATTGGAGACCCAGTACTTC. This translates into CASSEGQGILETQYF.

V usage is TRBV2 and J usage is TRBJ2-1, with D possibly matching TRBD2 (5 bases). CDR3 length: 13 amino acids. V was shortened by 7 bases and J by 3 bases, with 10 bases between the two germline ends. Germline V gene lookup returns CDR1 SNHLY and CDR2 FYNNEI. The CDR3 DNA sequence: TGTGCCAGCACCCCTGGACTCTACAATGAGCAGTTCTTC. It specifies CASTPGLYNEQFF.

This clone was counted a few times. V is TRBV5-1 and J is TRBJ1-4, with TRBD1 matching over 8 bases. This CDR3 has 15 residues. Unmatched junction bases numbered 4, after V lost 4 bases and J lost 2 bases. Germline V CDR1 and CDR2: SGHRS, YFSETQ. In DNA, the CDR3 is TGCGCCAGCAGCCGGACAGGGAGTACTAATGAAAAACTGTTTTTT. Translated: CASSRTGSTNEKLFF.

The rearrangement joins TRBV28 to TRBJ1-2, with 7 bases lining up with TRBD1. CDR1 is MDHEN, CDR2 SYDVKM, per germline. Germline trimming cut 1 base from V and 7 bases from J; bases unmatched to any gene: 3. This CDR3 has 13 residues. CDR3 sequence: CASSLSGGGGYTF. The CDR3 DNA follows: TGTGCCAGCAGTTTATCAGGGGGAGGTGGCTACACCTTC.

J is TRBJ2-5 and V is TRBV9; 8 bases agree with TRBD1. The V segment lost 0 bases and the J segment 5 bases; nucleotides outside the gene matches: 12. CDR3 length: 17 residues. CDR1 SGDLS and CDR2 YYNGEE come from the germline V gene. CDR3 loop: CASSVGGGQGGWETQYF. The CDR3 coding sequence is TGTGCCAGCAGCGTAGGGGGCGGACAGGGCGGATGGGAGACCCAGTACTTC. The full variable domain, in which reference TRBV9 and TRBJ2-5 provide the parts outside the CDR3, is DSGVTQTPKHLITATGQRVTLRCSPRSGDLSVYWYQQSLDQGLQFLIQYYNGEERAKGNILERFSAQQFPDLHSELNLSSLELGDSALYFCASSVGGGQGGWETQYFGPGTRLLVL.

This clone showed up just a few times. This chain connects TRBV5-8 to TRBJ2-7; 10 nucleotides agree with TRBD1. J was trimmed by 5 bases and V by 3 bases; bases with no gene match: 11. This CDR3 contains 16 residues. CDR1 SGHTS and CDR2 YDEGEE come from the germline V gene. The CDR3 DNA sequence: TGTGCCAGCAGCTGGACTACCGGGACAGGGGTGGACGAGCAGTACTTC. Protein: CASSWTTGTGVDEQYF.

The chain has TRBV7-2 and TRBJ2-5; 8 bases agree with TRBD1. The CDR3 is 17 amino acids. V gave up 5 bases and J gave up 4 bases; unmatched junction bases: 15. The germline V gene encodes CDR1 SGHTA and CDR2 FQGNSA. Written as DNA, the CDR3 is TGTGCCAGCAGCCCCCGGGGACAGGCGTATCTGGGAGAGACCCAGTACTTC. This encodes CASSPRGQAYLGETQYF.